These T cell receptor beta chains were read from a single sample in a study of response to subunit inactivated influenza vaccine. TCRdb fed the RT-PCR reads into MiXCR, producing one record per CDR3 protein. The sample consists of a few hundred thousand distinct CDR3 sequences, about a fifth of them appearing once. This specimen was PBMCs from blood, taken less than 22 months after vaccination. These receptor sequences come from a man aged 50 to 69 who received an inactivated influenza vaccine. Each CDR3 is given with its conserved first and last residue. Fields, in order: V gene, J gene, D gene, clone size, CDR3 protein, CDR3 DNA. D genes are given only for firm matches. Rows may omit the clone size; those that give it use once, few, many or a size class.

v_call: TRBV10-3; j_call: TRBJ1-5; d_call: TRBD1; clone_size: few; cdr3_aa: CAITWTGFGNQPQHF; cdr3_nt: TGTGCCATCACCTGGACAGGGTTTGGCAATCAGCCCCAGCATTTT
v_call: TRBV6-1; j_call: TRBJ2-2; d_call: TRBD2; clone_size: -; cdr3_aa: CASSKDTSGTNTGELFF; cdr3_nt: TGTGCCAGCAGTAAGGATACTAGCGGGACGAACACCGGGGAGCTGTTTTTT
v_call: TRBV5-4; j_call: TRBJ2-2; d_call: TRBD1; clone_size: -; cdr3_aa: CASSLQTGFSPGELFF; cdr3_nt: TGTGCCAGCAGCTTACAGACAGGGTTCTCCCCCGGGGAGCTGTTTTTT
v_call: TRBV18; j_call: TRBJ2-7; d_call: TRBD2; clone_size: -; cdr3_aa: CASSRGGLQGNEQYF; cdr3_nt: TGTGCCAGCTCCCGCGGGGGGCTACAAGGGAACGAGCAGTACTTC
v_call: TRBV5-6; j_call: TRBJ1-2; d_call: TRBD1; clone_size: few; cdr3_aa: CASSSQTTGDYGYTF; cdr3_nt: TGTGCCAGCAGCTCCCAAACTACAGGGGACTATGGCTACACCTTC
v_call: TRBV25-1; j_call: TRBJ2-7; d_call: -; clone_size: few; cdr3_aa: CASSGGYEQYF; cdr3_nt: TGTGCCAGCAGTGGCGGGTACGAGCAGTACTTC
v_call: TRBV28; j_call: TRBJ2-7; d_call: TRBD2; clone_size: few; cdr3_aa: CASSLLGAGGPYEQYF; cdr3_nt: TGTGCCAGCAGTTTATTGGGGGCGGGGGGACCCTACGAGCAGTACTTC
v_call: TRBV4-2; j_call: TRBJ2-5; d_call: -; clone_size: few; cdr3_aa: CASSQIRRTLTQETQYF; cdr3_nt: TGTGCCAGCAGCCAAATCAGACGGACTCTAACCCAAGAGACCCAGTACTTC
v_call: TRBV7-9; j_call: TRBJ2-7; d_call: -; clone_size: few; cdr3_aa: CASSRDSLSYEQYF; cdr3_nt: TGTGCCAGCAGCCGGGACTCCTTAAGCTACGAGCAGTACTTC
v_call: TRBV21-1; j_call: TRBJ2-5; d_call: -; clone_size: few; cdr3_aa: CASSKARSAGQETQYF; cdr3_nt: TGTGCCAGCAGCAAAGCACGATCGGCAGGACAAGAGACCCAGTACTTC
v_call: TRBV7-2; j_call: TRBJ1-1; d_call: -; clone_size: -; cdr3_aa: CASSPRRTGPNTEAFF; cdr3_nt: TGTGCCAGCAGCCCGAGACGGACGGGCCCGAACACTGAAGCTTTCTTT
v_call: TRBV6-2/TRBV6-3; j_call: TRBJ1-5; d_call: -; clone_size: -; cdr3_aa: CASRRTILPQGLGNQPQHF; cdr3_nt: TGTGCCAGCAGACGAACGATACTCCCCCAGGGATTGGGCAATCAGCCCCAGCATTTT
v_call: TRBV20-1; j_call: TRBJ1-1; d_call: -; clone_size: -; cdr3_aa: CSARSGANTEAFF; cdr3_nt: TGCAGTGCTAGGTCTGGGGCGAACACTGAAGCTTTCTTT
v_call: TRBV6-2/TRBV6-3; j_call: TRBJ1-6; d_call: -; clone_size: few; cdr3_aa: CASRETAARGAGSPLHF; cdr3_nt: TGTGCCAGCAGAGAGACGGCGGCCCGGGGAGCAGGTTCACCCCTCCACTTT
v_call: TRBV15; j_call: TRBJ1-6; d_call: -; clone_size: many; cdr3_aa: CATSRDRGLYNSPLHF; cdr3_nt: TGTGCCACCAGCAGAGATCGGGGCCTTTATAATTCACCCCTCCACTTT
v_call: TRBV7-2; j_call: TRBJ2-7; d_call: -; clone_size: -; cdr3_aa: CASSRNPGYEQYF; cdr3_nt: TGTGCCAGCAGCCGTAACCCAGGATACGAGCAGTACTTC
v_call: TRBV12-3/TRBV12-4; j_call: TRBJ2-7; d_call: -; clone_size: -; cdr3_aa: CASSLLKLYEQYF; cdr3_nt: TGTGCCAGCAGTTTACTTAAACTCTACGAGCAGTACTTC
v_call: TRBV9; j_call: TRBJ2-5; d_call: TRBD2; clone_size: -; cdr3_aa: CASSVMSGKGETQYF; cdr3_nt: TGTGCCAGCAGCGTCATGAGCGGGAAGGGAGAGACCCAGTACTTC
v_call: TRBV9; j_call: TRBJ2-1; d_call: -; clone_size: -; cdr3_aa: CASSVAGFLYNEQFF; cdr3_nt: TGTGCCAGCAGCGTAGCAGGGTTTCTGTACAATGAGCAGTTCTTC
v_call: TRBV12-3/TRBV12-4; j_call: TRBJ2-3; d_call: TRBD2; clone_size: -; cdr3_aa: CASILLAGSTDTQYF; cdr3_nt: TGTGCCAGCATTCTTCTAGCGGGTAGCACAGATACGCAGTATTTT
v_call: TRBV10-3; j_call: TRBJ1-1; d_call: -; clone_size: few; cdr3_aa: CAISESGGRLTEAFF; cdr3_nt: TGTGCCATCAGTGAGTCCGGGGGTCGGTTGACTGAAGCTTTCTTT
v_call: TRBV10-3; j_call: TRBJ2-7; d_call: -; clone_size: -; cdr3_aa: CAISDGREYEQYF; cdr3_nt: TGTGCCATCAGTGACGGCAGGGAATACGAGCAGTACTTC
v_call: TRBV2; j_call: TRBJ1-1; d_call: -; clone_size: few; cdr3_aa: CASARGRNTEAFF; cdr3_nt: TGTGCCTCAGCGAGGGGCCGGAACACTGAAGCTTTCTTT
v_call: TRBV10-3; j_call: TRBJ2-2; d_call: TRBD1; clone_size: -; cdr3_aa: CAISGTGSGELFF; cdr3_nt: TGTGCCATCAGCGGGACAGGGTCCGGGGAGCTGTTTTTT
v_call: TRBV4-3; j_call: TRBJ2-4; d_call: -; clone_size: -; cdr3_aa: CASSQDLAKNIQYF; cdr3_nt: TGCGCCAGCAGCCAAGATCTAGCCAAAAACATTCAGTACTTC
v_call: TRBV28; j_call: TRBJ2-4; d_call: TRBD1; clone_size: -; cdr3_aa: CASTDSRTGGNIQYF; cdr3_nt: TGTGCCAGCACGGACTCTCGGACAGGGGGGAACATTCAGTACTTC
v_call: TRBV20-1; j_call: TRBJ2-3; d_call: TRBD2; clone_size: few; cdr3_aa: CSAPTLAGVYTQYF; cdr3_nt: TGCAGTGCCCCGACGCTAGCGGGAGTCTATACGCAGTATTTT
v_call: TRBV20-1; j_call: TRBJ1-6; d_call: -; clone_size: -; cdr3_aa: CSAPPSGSYNSPLHF; cdr3_nt: TGCAGTGCTCCGCCCTCGGGGTCGTATAATTCACCCCTCCACTTT
v_call: TRBV28; j_call: TRBJ2-5; d_call: -; clone_size: few; cdr3_aa: CASSFRTGTQYF; cdr3_nt: TGTGCCAGCAGTTTCCGGACGGGGACCCAGTACTTC